A single sample gave rise to the 18 T cell receptor beta chains below, sequenced in a study of T cells after yellow fever vaccination. TCRdb re-called the 5' RACE reads with MiXCR, one entry per CDR3 protein. Here the sample spans approximately 510,000 distinct CDR3 sequences, just over 20% being singletons. The input for sequencing was PBMCs, taken approximately 20 days after the first yellow fever vaccination. The source is a young man who received the YFV17D yellow fever vaccine.

The chain employs TRBV11-2 and TRBJ2-5, with 7 bases matching TRBD1. CDR3 length: 14 residues. Looked up from germline, CDR1 is SGHAT and CDR2 is FQNNGV. V lost 4 bases to trimming and J lost 3 bases; unmatched junction nucleotides: 5. The CDR3 loop is CASSSGTAKETQYF. Written as DNA, the CDR3 is TGTGCCAGCAGCTCGGGGACAGCCAAAGAGACCCAGTACTTC.

This chain connects TRBV7-8 to TRBJ1-5; D gene unclear. The length of the CDR3 is 13 residues. CDR1 and CDR2 from the germline V gene are SGHVS and FQNEAQ. V lost 3 bases to trimming and J lost 4 bases, with 7 bases between them. CDR3 bases: TGTGCCAGCAGCTTGACCACGAATCAGCCCCAGCATTTT. Amino acids: CASSLTTNQPQHF.

This clonotype was counted only a few times. The rearrangement uses TRBV12-3 or TRBV12-4 and TRBJ2-2; D is unresolved. V lost 5 bases to trimming and J lost 2 bases, with 12 bases between them. The CDR3 covers 15 residues. CDR3 nucleotides: TGTGCCAGCAGTCACGGAAGGCCTAACACCGGGGAGCTGTTTTTT. Translated: CASSHGRPNTGELFF.

This clonotype was seen many times. V and J are TRBV7-2 and TRBJ1-6; TRBD1 agrees at 9 bases. Germline CDR1 reads SGHTA; CDR2 reads FQGNSA. There are 15 residues in the CDR3. Trimming cost V 5 bases and J 8 bases; bases outside gene matches: 7. CDR3 loop: CASSLRTGGYSPLHF. For the CDR3, the DNA is TGTGCCAGCAGCCTCCGCACAGGGGGCTATTCACCCCTCCACTTT.

The CDR3 protein is CASSPGDGPYNEQFF. In DNA, the CDR3 is TGTGCCAGCAGCCCGGGGGATGGGCCCTACAATGAGCAGTTCTTC. This chain joins TRBV4-2 and TRBJ2-1; D perhaps matches TRBD2 (6 bases). CDR1 is LGHNA and CDR2 is YNFKEQ in the germline V gene. The V and J ends lost 4 bases and 2 bases respectively, with 12 bases between them. CDR3 length: 15 residues.

The chain employs TRBV29-1 and TRBJ2-1; D is perhaps TRBD2 (5 bases). Germline V gene sequence: CDR1 SQVTM, CDR2 ANQGSEA. V was shortened by 0 bases and J by 4 bases, with 16 bases between the two germline ends. CDR3 length: 16 residues. The DNA for the CDR3 is TGCAGCGTTGAAGACCCACTAGAAACGTCATACAATGAGCAGTTCTTC. This encodes CSVEDPLETSYNEQFF.

The V gene is TRBV18, the J gene TRBJ1-2; the D is unclear. This CDR3 spans 14 amino acids. The V end was cut by 5 bases, the J end by 3 bases, with 13 bases between. The germline CDR1 and CDR2 sequences are KGHSH and LQKENI. CDR3 sequence: CASSASLRDYGYTF. The CDR3 region has the DNA TGTGCCAGCTCAGCGAGTCTAAGAGACTATGGCTACACCTTC. The variable domain in full, completed from reference TRBV18 and TRBJ1-2, reads NAGVMQNPRHLVRRRGQEARLRCSPMKGHSHVYWYRQLPEEGLKFMVYLQKENIIDESGMPKERFSAEFPKEGPSILRIQQVVRGDSAAYFCASSASLRDYGYTFGSGTRLTVV.

The V call is TRBV7-8, the J call TRBJ1-5, with 8 bases aligning to TRBD1. The V gene end was trimmed by 4 bases and the J gene end by 7 bases; junction bases not matched to a gene: 12. Germline-derived CDR1 and CDR2 are SGHVS and FQNEAQ. The CDR3 contains 16 residues. The CDR3 loop is CASSSQGAQTGQPQHF. CDR3 coding DNA: TGTGCCAGCAGCTCCCAGGGGGCCCAGACGGGCCAGCCCCAGCATTTT.

The CDR3 DNA is TGCGCCAGCAGCCAAGAGAACAGGGTTTTCTACGAGCAGTACTTC. Translation gives CASSQENRVFYEQYF. This sequence joins TRBV4-3 and TRBJ2-7; possibly TRBD1 for D (6 bases). Germline V gives CDR1 LGHNA, CDR2 YSLEER. This CDR3 comprises 15 residues. The V end was cut by 0 bases, the J end by 3 bases, with 12 bases between.

This chain joins TRBV4-1 and TRBJ1-2; D unresolved. V shed 2 bases and J shed 8 bases, with 18 bases lying between them. This CDR3 has 15 amino acids. Per germline, CDR1 MGHRA and CDR2 YSYEKL. CDR3 nucleotide sequence: TGCGCCAGCAGCCAAAGCGACTGGGATTCCGGCGGCTACACCTTC. It encodes CASSQSDWDSGGYTF.

This clonotype was observed a handful of times. This chain links TRBV9 with TRBJ1-4; 9 nucleotides align to TRBD1. This CDR3 contains 15 residues. V shed 4 bases, J shed 4 bases, and the junction held 5 bases outside the gene matches. From germline, CDR1 is SGDLS and CDR2 YYNGEE. CDR3 loop: CASSSGTGNNEKLFF. The CDR3 coding sequence is TGTGCCAGCAGCTCGGGGACAGGGAATAATGAAAAACTGTTTTTT.

The rearrangement links TRBV7-2 to TRBJ2-3; maybe TRBD2 (5 bases). Germline CDR1 reads SGHTA; CDR2 reads FQGNSA. The CDR3 is made up of 12 amino acids. Trimming left V 3 bases short and J 7 bases short, with 8 bases between. CDR3 amino acids: CASSFSGNTQYF. The CDR3 DNA sequence: TGTGCCAGCAGCTTCTCGGGGAATACGCAGTATTTT. Complete variable domain (other parts from reference TRBV7-2 and TRBJ2-3): GAGVSQSPSNKVTEKGKDVELRCDPISGHTALYWYRQSLGQGLEFLIYFQGNSAPDKSGLPSDRFSAERTGGSVSTLTIQRTQQEDSAVYLCASSFSGNTQYFGPGTRLTVL.

A few counts support this clonotype. The chain joins TRBV9 to TRBJ2-3; TRBD2 matches at 9 bases. CDR1 is SGDLS and CDR2 is YYNGEE in the germline V gene. This CDR3 spans 15 amino acids. J gave up 0 bases and V 3 bases, and 2 bases lay outside the gene matches. The CDR3 DNA reads TGTGCCAGCAGCGCAGCGGGGGGCAGCACAGATACGCAGTATTTT. It yields the protein CASSAAGGSTDTQYF.

This clonotype has just a few counts. This chain's CDR3 is CASSALWISEQYF. CDR3 coding DNA: TGTGCCAGCAGCGCCCTGTGGATAAGCGAGCAGTACTTC. This chain connects TRBV12-3 or TRBV12-4 to TRBJ2-7, with D unresolved. CDR3 length: 13 residues. Trimming cost V 6 bases and J 6 bases, with 15 bases left between them.

The rearrangement joins TRBV29-1 to TRBJ2-3; D not resolved. Trimming took 2 bases from V and 3 from J, leaving 9 bases between them. The CDR3 spans 13 residues. CDR1 SQVTM and CDR2 ANQGSEA come from the germline V gene. The DNA for the CDR3 is TGCAGCGTTGAAAGGGTAGCTACAGATACGCAGTATTTT. Protein: CSVERVATDTQYF.

V and J are TRBV12-3 or TRBV12-4 and TRBJ2-7; TRBD1 aligns across 10 bases. The junction had 8 bases not matched to a gene; V was cut back by 6 bases and J by 6 bases. There are 14 residues in the CDR3. CDR3 loop: CASRLGQGRSEQYF. For the CDR3, the DNA is TGTGCCAGCAGATTGGGACAGGGGAGATCCGAGCAGTACTTC.

J is TRBJ1-1 and V is TRBV11-1; 8 bases line up with TRBD1. This CDR3 is 13 amino acids long. The germline V gene encodes CDR1 SGHAT and CDR2 FQDESV (reference sequence). V lost 5 bases to trimming and J lost 7 bases; unmatched junction nucleotides: 6. The CDR3 DNA reads as TGTGCCAGCAGCAGCGACAGGGGCGATGAAGCTTTCTTT. The encoded protein is CASSSDRGDEAFF.

This clonotype was seen a few times. The J gene is TRBJ2-2, the V gene TRBV19; D is undetermined. Germline V gives CDR1 LNHDA, CDR2 SQIVND (reference sequence). With 10 bases removed from V and 0 bases from J, the gap between germline ends came to 15 bases. The CDR3 extends over 15 amino acids. CDR3 nucleotides: TGTGCCACCTACTCCTTATCCGCGAACACCGGGGAGCTGTTTTTT. Encoded protein: CATYSLSANTGELFF.